This is a list of T cell receptor beta chains from one sample in a study of T cells in Graves' hyperthyroidism and ophthalmopathy. From the multiplex PCR reads, TCRdb called clonotypes with MiXCR, one entry per CDR3 protein. The repertoire holds 500,000 to 650,000 distinct CDR3 sequences, approximately 14% seen once, with 11% to 15% in the top ten. What was sequenced was blood. These receptors all come from a woman between 40 and 55 years old with Graves' hyperthyroidism. CDR3s leave out the opening cysteine and the closing phenylalanine or tryptophan.

>TRBJ2-1|TRBV11-2|13
ASSLDRDFYNEQF
>TRBJ2-7|TRBV11-2|13
ASSLVLGSGYEQY
>TRBJ2-7|TRBV3-1|11
ASSQMDEYEQY
>TRBJ1-1|TRBV12-3/TRBV12-4|13
ASKITGIENTEAF
>TRBJ2-7|TRBV20-1|13
SAPGLAGVLYEQY
>TRBJ1-1|TRBV19|9
ASFTGTEAF
>TRBJ1-6|TRBV6-1|12
ASSLGQSGSPLH
>TRBJ2-2|TRBV5-1|13
ASSLNGRLAGELF
>TRBJ2-3|TRBV9|11
ASSAPSTDTQY
>TRBJ2-3|TRBV28|15
ASSLQLAGVGSDTQY
>TRBJ1-4|TRBV11-3|12
ASSGTATNEKLF
>TRBJ1-4|TRBV6-2/TRBV6-3|11
ASRTVLNEKLF
>TRBJ2-7|TRBV30|10
AWRREAYEQY
>TRBJ1-6|TRBV30|11
AWSEGDLRALH
>TRBJ2-1|TRBV28|16
ASSHTPPLAAIMNEQF
>TRBJ1-5|TRBV18|12
ASSKTGSNQPQH
>TRBJ2-5|TRBV7-9|13
ASSFDPVQGETQY
>TRBJ1-2|TRBV6-5|10
ASSYGAYGYT
>TRBJ2-7|TRBV13|12
ASSLAGTSREQY
>TRBJ2-7|TRBV6-2/TRBV6-3|13
ASSSPTSESYEQY
>TRBJ2-7|TRBV24-1|14
ATSTAAGTGPYEQY
>TRBJ2-3|TRBV9|13
ASSVAGLVGNTQY
>TRBJ1-1|TRBV15|10
ATSPTPNEAF
>TRBJ1-5|TRBV12-5|13
ASGLGTAIGQPQH
>TRBJ2-7|TRBV12-3/TRBV12-4|12
ASSLRRTGEEQY
>TRBJ1-1|TRBV6-1|13
ASSVLGAMNTEAF
>TRBJ2-7|TRBV7-2|15
ASSLGYLAGSTYEQY
>TRBJ2-5|TRBV4-2|16
ASSQTGTASSGQETQY
>TRBJ1-5|TRBV7-9|12
ASSFGNQNQPQH
>TRBJ2-1|TRBV20-1|10
SARDVQGQQF
>TRBJ2-3|TRBV18|14
ASSPPQGQGTDTQY
>TRBJ1-5|TRBV7-9|13
ASSPGTGTHQPQH
>TRBJ2-1|TRBV6-1|12
ASRGRAGYNEQF
>TRBJ1-3|TRBV18|9
ASSRVDTIY
>TRBJ2-7|TRBV9|16
ASSVEGAGGISSYEQY
>TRBJ1-2|TRBV30|10
AERGDRHGYT
>TRBJ1-1|TRBV11-2|12
ASSPLVGDTEAF
>TRBJ2-7|TRBV11-2|10
ASSLDRYKQY
>TRBJ2-1|TRBV28|17
ASSPGMVSGRGTYNEQF
>TRBJ2-7|TRBV7-9|13
ASSFPGTGTHEQY
>TRBJ1-1|TRBV27|12
ASSSRRPEAEAF
>TRBJ2-7|TRBV9|11
ASSEGPNYEQY
>TRBJ2-7|TRBV15|11
ATRESGSHEQY
>TRBJ2-5|TRBV14|17
ASSQPTGLAGGSGKTQY
>TRBJ2-1|TRBV20-1|12
SANGDFSYNEQF
>TRBJ2-5|TRBV20-1|12
SASHGTSLQTQY
>TRBJ1-2|TRBV27|13
ASSGQGGGVYGYT
>TRBJ2-7|TRBV2|12
ASSEWFTNYEQY
>TRBJ2-7|TRBV13|13
ASSLWTSGTYEQY
>TRBJ1-1|TRBV5-1|12
ASSPETFSSEAF